This T cell receptor (beta chain) was sequenced in a study of T cells after yellow fever vaccination. V trimming: 6 bases; J trimming: 4 bases; junction bases outside the gene matches: 9. This CDR3 has 16 residues. TCRdb redid the calling of the 5' RACE reads with MiXCR, one entry per CDR3 protein. The profile shows a few hundred thousand distinct CDR3 sequences, roughly 13% of them singletons. The material sequenced was CD4+ T cells sorted from PBMCs, taken 45 days after the yellow fever booster vaccination. This sequence originates from a man aged 25-45 years who received the YFV17D yellow fever vaccine. The chain combines TRBV12-3 or TRBV12-4 with TRBJ2-2, with 9 bases identical to TRBD1. CDR3 loop: CASRSSGTGITGELFF. The CDR3 DNA reads as TGTGCCAGCAGATCATCCGGGACAGGGATCACCGGGGAGCTGTTTTTT.